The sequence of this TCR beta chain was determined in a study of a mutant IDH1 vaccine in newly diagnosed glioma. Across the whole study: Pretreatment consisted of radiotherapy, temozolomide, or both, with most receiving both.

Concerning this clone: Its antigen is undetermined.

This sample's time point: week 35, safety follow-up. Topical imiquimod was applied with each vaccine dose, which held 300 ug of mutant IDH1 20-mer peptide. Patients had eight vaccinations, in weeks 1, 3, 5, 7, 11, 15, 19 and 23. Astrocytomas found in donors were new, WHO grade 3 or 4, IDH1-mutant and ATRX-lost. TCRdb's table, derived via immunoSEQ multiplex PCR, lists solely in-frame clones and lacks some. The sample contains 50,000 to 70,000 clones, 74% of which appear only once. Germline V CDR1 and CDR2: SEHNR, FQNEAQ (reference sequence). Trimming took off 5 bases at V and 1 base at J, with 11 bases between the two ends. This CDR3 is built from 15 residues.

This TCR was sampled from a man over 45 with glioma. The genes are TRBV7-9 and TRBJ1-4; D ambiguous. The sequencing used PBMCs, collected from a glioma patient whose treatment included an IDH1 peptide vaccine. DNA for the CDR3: TGTGCCAGCAGCAAAGGGTTTTTAACTAATGAAAAACTGTTTTTT. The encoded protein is CASSKGFLTNEKLFF.